This T cell receptor (beta chain) was captured in a study of CD8+ T cells in alopecia areata. The overall study: C3H/HeJ donors with spontaneous alopecia, about 6-12 months old, supplied skin grafts to approximately 6-11-week-old female C3H/HeJ mice.

This clone was counted only a few times. The antigen remains unidentified. Gene names are mouse gene names. The read gets to within 4 residues of the CDR3 end, and the germline J gene fills in the rest. Sequencing used cDNA as its template, made by extracting RNA and reverse transcribing it. TCRdb keeps only in-frame clones here, not all; method: immunoSEQ multiplex PCR. There are around 300,000 clones in the sample, none observed a single time. It was with CD4, CD8alpha, NKG2D, NKG2ACE and other markers that pooled cutaneous lymph node cells were sorted. The study's findings and limits: Sharing of TCRs across patients appeared less clear than in mice, possibly for HLA-related reasons. Lesional tissue from the scalp (especially in alopecia totalis/universalis) showed higher clonality than normal scalp. Scalp sample sequencing also detects resident alphabeta T cells of normal skin.

CDR3 size: 17 residues. Germline trimming cut 2 bases from V and 2 bases from J; bases unmatched to any gene: 5. Germline V gene data show CDR1 as LGHNA and CDR2 as YNLKQL (reference sequence). The sample taken for sequencing was CD4+ T cells sorted from a lymph node. The chain employs TRBV5 and TRBJ2-3, with 12 bases lining up with TRBD1. The source is a C3H/HeJ mouse with alopecia areata. The MHC haplotype of this mouse line is H2-k. CDR3 in amino acids: CASSQSGTGGDAETLYF. The part of the CDR3 DNA that was read is TGTGCCAGCAGCCAATCCGGGACAGGGGGCGATGCAGAA.